The sequence of this T cell receptor beta chain was determined in a study of blood T cell repertoires in COVID-19. Across the study: Spain, Italy and the United States supplied samples that represented acute and convalescent COVID-19. Sample material is recorded as cDNA or gDNA derived from T cells, B-cell-depleted T cells, or PBMCs.

In the original analysis: For nucleated cells, counts were estimated from reference gene primer amplification. Clones were sequenced by immunoSEQ multiplex PCR, and TCRdb holds only the in-frame ones, with some missing. That table furnishes V, J and clone size, whereas the DNA furnished D and trimming. This sample has some 62,000 clones, with roughly 76% found just once. Sequencing used peripheral blood. The receptor was isolated from a human donor in a cohort sampled during active COVID-19.

The CDR3 nucleotides are TGTGCCTGGAGTGTAGGGACAGGGGGCGATCAGCAGTACTTC. Residues: CAWSVGTGGDQQYF. The chain employs TRBV30 and TRBJ2-7, with 12 nucleotides matching TRBD1. Germline assignment: CDR1 GTSNPN and CDR2 SVGIG (reference sequence). The V gene end was trimmed by 0 bases and the J gene end by 8 bases; junction bases not matched to a gene: 5. The CDR3 has 14 residues.